This is a list of T cell receptor beta chains from one sample in a study of T cells after yellow fever vaccination. TCRdb fed the 5' RACE reads into MiXCR, producing one record per CDR3 protein. Among over 250,000 distinct CDR3 sequences, around 5.3% were seen once, and the ten largest hold around 3.3%. This specimen was CD4+ T cells sorted from PBMCs, taken on the day of the yellow fever booster vaccination. The source is a man between 18 and 29 years old who received the YFV17D yellow fever vaccine. Each CDR3 is given with its conserved first and last residue. A D gene is named only where the DNA matches it firmly. The size of a clone is reported for some rows only, either as once, few or many, or as a class for expanded clones.

V: TRBV25-1
D: TRBD1
J: TRBJ2-5
size: many
CDR3: CASRLGGGKETQYF
DNA: TGTGCCAGCAGGTTAGGGGGCGGAAAAGAGACCCAGTACTTC

V: TRBV12-5
D: NA
J: TRBJ1-4
size: NA
CDR3: CASGLVEPFGELFF
DNA: TGTGCTAGTGGTTTGGTTGAACCCTTTGGTGAACTGTTTTTT

V: TRBV6-2/TRBV6-3
D: TRBD2
J: TRBJ2-4
size: NA
CDR3: CASSRGDAGDIQYF
DNA: TGTGCCAGCAGTCGCGGGGACGCGGGGGACATTCAGTACTTC

V: TRBV7-2
D: NA
J: TRBJ2-2
size: NA
CDR3: CASSLHGGRTGELFF
DNA: TGTGCCAGCAGCTTGCACGGGGGGCGGACCGGGGAGCTGTTTTTT

V: TRBV29-1
D: TRBD1
J: TRBJ2-5
size: NA
CDR3: CSVERDRRETQYF
DNA: TGCAGCGTTGAACGGGACAGGCGTGAGACCCAGTACTTC

V: TRBV5-1
D: NA
J: TRBJ2-1
size: few
CDR3: CASSTSSLGVNEQFF
DNA: TGCGCCAGCAGCACTAGTTCTCTTGGGGTGAATGAGCAGTTCTTC

V: TRBV7-9
D: TRBD1
J: TRBJ2-5
size: many
CDR3: CASSFPDRAQTQYF
DNA: TGTGCCAGCAGCTTTCCTGACAGGGCCCAGACCCAGTACTTC

V: TRBV18
D: NA
J: TRBJ2-2
size: NA
CDR3: CASSPPTSANTGELFF
DNA: TGTGCCAGCTCACCACCGACGTCAGCGAACACCGGGGAGCTGTTTTTT

V: TRBV5-1
D: TRBD2
J: TRBJ2-3
size: NA
CDR3: CASSRGGAGDTQYF
DNA: TGCGCCAGCAGCCGCGGGGGGGCAGGAGATACGCAGTATTTT

V: TRBV23-1
D: NA
J: TRBJ2-5
size: NA
CDR3: CASSQSNGAVETQYF
DNA: TGCGCCAGCAGTCAATCGAACGGGGCGGTAGAGACCCAGTACTTC

V: TRBV6-5
D: TRBD2
J: TRBJ2-4
size: many
CDR3: CASSYRTGGSKNIQYF
DNA: TGTGCCAGCAGTTACCGGACGGGGGGGTCCAAAAACATTCAGTACTTC

V: TRBV27
D: NA
J: TRBJ2-2
size: few
CDR3: CASGGGQYTGELFF
DNA: TGTGCCAGCGGGGGGGGACAATACACCGGGGAGCTGTTTTTT

V: TRBV20-1
D: NA
J: TRBJ2-5
size: many
CDR3: CSARAQETQYF
DNA: TGCAGTGCTAGAGCCCAAGAGACCCAGTACTTC

V: TRBV7-9
D: TRBD1
J: TRBJ2-7
size: few
CDR3: CASSSSGTVHEQYF
DNA: TGTGCCAGCAGCTCCTCTGGGACAGTCCACGAGCAGTACTTC

V: TRBV5-5
D: NA
J: TRBJ2-2
size: many
CDR3: CASSLGGAGELFF
DNA: TGTGCCAGCAGCTTGGGAGGGGCCGGGGAGCTGTTTTTT

V: TRBV4-2
D: NA
J: TRBJ1-2
size: many
CDR3: CASSQELMGGRGYTF
DNA: TGTGCCAGCAGCCAAGAATTGATGGGAGGGCGTGGCTACACCTTC

V: TRBV20-1
D: TRBD2
J: TRBJ2-5
size: many
CDR3: CSAVIAGEETQYF
DNA: TGCAGTGCCGTAATAGCGGGGGAAGAGACCCAGTACTTC

V: TRBV28
D: NA
J: TRBJ2-2
size: many
CDR3: CASSLSSGELFF
DNA: TGTGCCAGCAGTTTATCATCCGGGGAGCTGTTTTTT

V: TRBV6-2/TRBV6-3
D: TRBD2
J: TRBJ2-7
size: many
CDR3: CASSYRAAGGYYEQYF
DNA: TGTGCCAGCAGTTACCGTGCAGCGGGGGGCTACTACGAGCAGTACTTC

V: TRBV12-3/TRBV12-4
D: NA
J: TRBJ2-1
size: few
CDR3: CASSSAGANEQFF
DNA: TGTGCCAGCAGTTCCGCGGGGGCCAATGAGCAGTTCTTC

V: TRBV7-3
D: TRBD2
J: TRBJ2-1
size: NA
CDR3: CASSSLAGGLGNEQFF
DNA: TGTGCCAGCAGCTCCCTAGCGGGGGGGCTTGGCAATGAGCAGTTCTTC

V: TRBV12-5
D: TRBD1
J: TRBJ1-5
size: NA
CDR3: CASKDRGNQPQHF
DNA: TGTGCTAGCAAGGACAGGGGCAATCAGCCCCAGCATTTT

V: TRBV6-5
D: TRBD1
J: TRBJ2-2
size: NA
CDR3: CASTRWTGGTGELFF
DNA: TGTGCCAGCACAAGATGGACAGGAGGAACCGGGGAGCTGTTTTTT